A selection of T cell receptor beta chains follows, all from one sample in a study of blood T cell repertoires in COVID-19. Using immunoSEQ multiplex PCR, the repertoire was profiled, and TCRdb retains in-frame clones only, with some absent. The sample consists of 300,000 to 350,000 clones, around 85% of them appearing once. Sample: PBMCs or T cells enriched from blood (not recorded which). These receptors came from a woman in her forties with acute COVID-19. The CDR3 runs from the conserved cysteine through the conserved F or W. Fields, in order: D gene, J gene, clone size, V gene, CDR3 protein. The D gene is left open where the match is weak. Only some rows state a clone size, as once, few, many or a class for expanded clones.

d_call: NA; j_call: TRBJ1-3; clone_size: NA; v_call: TRBV7-3; cdr3_aa: CASSLPRQLFSGNTIYF
d_call: NA; j_call: TRBJ2-7; clone_size: many; v_call: TRBV2; cdr3_aa: CASRAYQGYEQYF
d_call: NA; j_call: TRBJ2-1; clone_size: NA; v_call: TRBV6-2/TRBV6-3; cdr3_aa: CASSPLESSYNEQFF
d_call: NA; j_call: TRBJ1-4; clone_size: NA; v_call: TRBV19; cdr3_aa: CASNQGRLNEKLFF
d_call: TRBD2; j_call: TRBJ2-1; clone_size: NA; v_call: TRBV12-5; cdr3_aa: CASGSPSGGNSYNEQFF
d_call: TRBD1; j_call: TRBJ2-7; clone_size: NA; v_call: TRBV7-2; cdr3_aa: CASSTGGKTYEQYF
d_call: TRBD2; j_call: TRBJ2-1; clone_size: NA; v_call: TRBV7-9; cdr3_aa: CASSPPPRLAGGRVEQFF
d_call: NA; j_call: TRBJ2-7; clone_size: NA; v_call: TRBV7-2; cdr3_aa: CASSFTGNGEQYF
d_call: NA; j_call: TRBJ2-3; clone_size: NA; v_call: TRBV27; cdr3_aa: CASSQQGEGDTQYF
d_call: NA; j_call: TRBJ2-2; clone_size: once; v_call: TRBV18; cdr3_aa: CASSPQGETGELFF
d_call: TRBD1; j_call: TRBJ1-1; clone_size: NA; v_call: TRBV19; cdr3_aa: CASSIDTGGGGAFF
d_call: NA; j_call: TRBJ1-1; clone_size: once; v_call: TRBV5-4; cdr3_aa: CASSRTGNTEAFF
d_call: NA; j_call: TRBJ2-7; clone_size: NA; v_call: TRBV7-8; cdr3_aa: CASSLTTGIPYEQYF
d_call: NA; j_call: TRBJ1-2; clone_size: NA; v_call: TRBV18; cdr3_aa: CASSPTRGGGYGYTF
d_call: NA; j_call: TRBJ2-1; clone_size: NA; v_call: TRBV27; cdr3_aa: CASSLSGRYNEQFF
d_call: NA; j_call: TRBJ1-4; clone_size: NA; v_call: TRBV27; cdr3_aa: CASSLRTSDEKLFF
d_call: TRBD2; j_call: TRBJ2-7; clone_size: NA; v_call: TRBV9; cdr3_aa: CASSALRGEGEQYF
d_call: TRBD1; j_call: TRBJ2-7; clone_size: NA; v_call: TRBV6-5; cdr3_aa: CASSYSRRGTYEQYF
d_call: NA; j_call: TRBJ1-2; clone_size: NA; v_call: TRBV4-1; cdr3_aa: CASSQERGSPYGYTF
d_call: NA; j_call: TRBJ1-5; clone_size: once; v_call: TRBV6-2/TRBV6-3; cdr3_aa: CASSYPAGEKQHF
d_call: TRBD1; j_call: TRBJ1-2; clone_size: NA; v_call: TRBV7-2; cdr3_aa: CASSLNRGHYGYTF
d_call: TRBD2; j_call: TRBJ2-3; clone_size: NA; v_call: TRBV5-4; cdr3_aa: CASRTLAGSPTDTQYF
d_call: NA; j_call: TRBJ2-3; clone_size: few; v_call: TRBV9; cdr3_aa: CASSVYGGSDTQYF
d_call: TRBD1; j_call: TRBJ2-7; clone_size: NA; v_call: TRBV19; cdr3_aa: CASSRDRGSYEQYF
d_call: NA; j_call: TRBJ1-4; clone_size: few; v_call: TRBV18; cdr3_aa: CASSPRGPNEKLFF
d_call: TRBD1; j_call: TRBJ2-3; clone_size: NA; v_call: TRBV10-1; cdr3_aa: CASREQGAGTDTQYF
d_call: TRBD2; j_call: TRBJ2-7; clone_size: NA; v_call: TRBV7-2; cdr3_aa: CASSSRSGGRHEQYF
d_call: NA; j_call: TRBJ1-1; clone_size: NA; v_call: TRBV2; cdr3_aa: CASRGSTLNTEAFF
d_call: NA; j_call: TRBJ1-1; clone_size: NA; v_call: TRBV18; cdr3_aa: CASSPLNRVNTEAFF
d_call: TRBD1; j_call: TRBJ1-2; clone_size: NA; v_call: TRBV4-1; cdr3_aa: CASSQKGQGANFAYVNGYTF
d_call: NA; j_call: TRBJ2-3; clone_size: NA; v_call: TRBV18; cdr3_aa: CASSPAGLDTQYF
d_call: TRBD1; j_call: TRBJ1-2; clone_size: NA; v_call: TRBV6-4; cdr3_aa: CASSPTGIQYGYTF
d_call: NA; j_call: TRBJ1-1; clone_size: NA; v_call: TRBV14; cdr3_aa: CASSLKQRGTNTEAFF
d_call: NA; j_call: TRBJ2-5; clone_size: NA; v_call: TRBV11-2; cdr3_aa: CASSNKETQYF
d_call: TRBD2; j_call: TRBJ2-7; clone_size: few; v_call: TRBV19; cdr3_aa: CASRAGTTGAEQYF
d_call: TRBD2; j_call: TRBJ2-7; clone_size: NA; v_call: TRBV28; cdr3_aa: CASTPARLAAYEQYF
d_call: NA; j_call: TRBJ1-4; clone_size: NA; v_call: TRBV2; cdr3_aa: CASSQGGFREINEKLFF
d_call: NA; j_call: TRBJ2-7; clone_size: NA; v_call: TRBV5-4; cdr3_aa: CASGDIVGEGQYF
d_call: TRBD1; j_call: TRBJ1-3; clone_size: NA; v_call: TRBV4-3; cdr3_aa: CASSPQGGQGRSGNTIYF
d_call: NA; j_call: TRBJ2-3; clone_size: NA; v_call: TRBV7-9; cdr3_aa: CASSLAVASADTQYF
d_call: NA; j_call: TRBJ2-2; clone_size: NA; v_call: TRBV5-1; cdr3_aa: CASSRRDTGELFF
d_call: TRBD1; j_call: TRBJ2-5; clone_size: NA; v_call: TRBV5-5; cdr3_aa: CASRWAGTGGKETQYF
d_call: TRBD1; j_call: TRBJ2-3; clone_size: NA; v_call: TRBV9; cdr3_aa: CASSGIDRGRRNTQYF